This TCR beta chain is drawn from a study of T-cell reconstitution after alpha-beta-depleted transplantation in children. Germline V gene lookup returns CDR1 SEHNR and CDR2 FQNEAQ (reference sequence). The V and J ends lost 5 bases and 2 bases respectively, with 14 bases between them. The CDR3 sequence is 15 residues long. This sample's TCRbeta library carried unique molecular identifier barcodes. MiXCR, applied by TCRdb to the PCR reads, yields one record per CDR3 protein. The data hold roughly 500,000 distinct CDR3 sequences, with approximately 32% observed a single time. The TCR originated in a human donor who donated a stem cell graft to a child with aplastic anemia. This chain connects TRBV7-9 to TRBJ2-3; D might be TRBD1 or TRBD2, each matching 5 bases. The starting material was PBMCs from the stem cell graft donor, obtained from the stem cell graft. CDR3 region: CASSGTDGPTDTQYF. The CDR3 coding sequence is TGTGCCAGCAGCGGGACGGACGGACCCACAGATACGCAGTATTTT.